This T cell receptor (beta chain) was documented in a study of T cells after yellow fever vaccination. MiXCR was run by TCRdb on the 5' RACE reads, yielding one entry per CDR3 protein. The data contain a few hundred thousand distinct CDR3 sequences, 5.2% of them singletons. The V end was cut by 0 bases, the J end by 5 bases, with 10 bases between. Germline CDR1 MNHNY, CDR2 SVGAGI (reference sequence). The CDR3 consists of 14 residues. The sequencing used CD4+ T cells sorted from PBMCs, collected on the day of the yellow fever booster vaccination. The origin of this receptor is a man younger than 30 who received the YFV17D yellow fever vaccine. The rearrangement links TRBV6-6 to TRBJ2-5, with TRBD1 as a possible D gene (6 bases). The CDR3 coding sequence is TGTGCCAGCAGTTACTCTGAGAGGGGGGAGACCCAGTACTTC. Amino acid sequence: CASSYSERGETQYF.